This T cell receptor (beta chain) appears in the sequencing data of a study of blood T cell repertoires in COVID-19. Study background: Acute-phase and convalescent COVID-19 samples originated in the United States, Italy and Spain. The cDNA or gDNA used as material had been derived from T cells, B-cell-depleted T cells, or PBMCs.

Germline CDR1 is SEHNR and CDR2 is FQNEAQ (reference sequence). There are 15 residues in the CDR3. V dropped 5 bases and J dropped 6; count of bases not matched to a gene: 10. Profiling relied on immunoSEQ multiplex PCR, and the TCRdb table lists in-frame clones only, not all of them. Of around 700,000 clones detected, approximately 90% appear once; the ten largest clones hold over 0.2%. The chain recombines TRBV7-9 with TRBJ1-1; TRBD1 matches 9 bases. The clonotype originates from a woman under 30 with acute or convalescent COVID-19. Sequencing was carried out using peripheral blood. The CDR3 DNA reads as TGTGCCAGCAGCGTTCGGGACAGGGAGCGCCCTGAAGCTTTCTTT. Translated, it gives CASSVRDRERPEAFF.